Shown below are 16 T cell receptor beta chains from a single sample sequenced in a study of blood T cell repertoires in COVID-19. The repertoire was sequenced with immunoSEQ multiplex PCR; TCRdb's copy has only in-frame clones and lacks some. The table lists under 100,000 clones, about 87% of them singletons. The sample was peripheral blood. The receptors come from a human donor in a cohort sampled during active COVID-19.

A single count supports this clone. V and J are TRBV2 and TRBJ1-6, with 8 nucleotides matching TRBD1. V trimming: 6 bases; J trimming: 5 bases; junction bases outside the gene matches: 9. Looked up from germline, CDR1 is SNHLY and CDR2 is FYNNEI. The length of the CDR3 is 16 residues. In DNA, the CDR3 is TGTGCCAGCAGGGGCACGACAGGGGCAAATAATTCACCCCTCCACTTT. This encodes CASRGTTGANNSPLHF. Variable domain in full (rest from reference TRBV2 and TRBJ1-6): EPEVTQTPSHQVTQMGQEVILRCVPISNHLYFYWYRQILGQKVEFLVSFYNNEISEKSEIFDDQFSVERPDGSNFTLKIRSTKLEDSAMYFCASRGTTGANNSPLHFGNGTRLTVT.

J is TRBJ2-1 and V is TRBV27, with 10 bases aligning to TRBD2. Germline lookup yields CDR1 MNHEY and CDR2 SMNVEV (reference sequence). Trimming at V came to 2 bases and at J to 6 bases, leaving 7 bases not matched to a gene. The CDR3 consists of 16 residues. The CDR3 DNA reads as TGTGCCAGCAGTTTAACCACTAGCGGGGTCCCCAATGAGCAGTTCTTC. Encoded protein: CASSLTTSGVPNEQFF.

The V call is TRBV12-3 or TRBV12-4, the J call TRBJ1-4, with D uncertain. V was clipped by 4 bases and J by 16 bases, with 13 bases between them. The CDR3 contains 11 residues. CDR3 loop: CASSSGGEEFF. CDR3 DNA: TGTGCCAGCAGTTCCGGAGGCGAGGAGTTTTTT.

The chain couples TRBV27 to TRBJ1-1, with D possibly matching TRBD1 (5 bases). With 6 bases removed from V and 7 bases from J, the gap between germline ends came to 18 bases. This CDR3 has 14 residues. Germline CDR1 reads MNHEY; CDR2 reads SMNVEV (reference sequence). The CDR3: CASSLRGNLGEAFF. CDR3 bases: TGTGCCAGCAGCTTGCGGGGGAATTTAGGTGAAGCTTTCTTT.

This chain links TRBV28 with TRBJ1-2; 7 bases map to TRBD1. Germline V gene lookup returns CDR1 MDHEN and CDR2 SYDVKM. The CDR3 has 13 residues. Trimming cost V 7 bases and J 4 bases; bases outside gene matches: 6. CDR3 in amino acids: CASIGQDLYGYTF. CDR3 nucleotide sequence: TGTGCCAGCATAGGACAGGATCTCTATGGCTACACCTTC.

The chain has TRBV7-2 and TRBJ2-5; maybe TRBD2 (5 bases). V lost 1 base to trimming and J lost 4 bases, with 7 bases between them. This CDR3 has 13 residues. The V gene's germline CDR1 is SGHTA and CDR2 FQGNSA. The CDR3 sequence: CASSLGGRETQYF. CDR3 nucleotides: TGTGCCAGCAGCTTAGGAGGGAGAGAGACCCAGTACTTC. Supplemented by reference TRBV7-2 and TRBJ2-5, the full variable domain reads GAGVSQSPSNKVTEKGKDVELRCDPISGHTALYWYRQSLGQGLEFLIYFQGNSAPDKSGLPSDRFSAERTGGSVSTLTIQRTQQEDSAVYLCASSLGGRETQYFGPGTRLLVL.

A few counts support this clone. The V call is TRBV7-9, the J call TRBJ2-7, with a possible D match to TRBD1 (5 bases). Germline V CDR1 and CDR2: SEHNR, FQNEAQ (reference sequence). The CDR3 extends over 15 amino acids. Trimming stripped 1 base from V and 0 bases from J, with 10 bases between. This CDR3 is CASSLGGGSSYEQYF. The CDR3 DNA follows: TGTGCCAGCAGCTTAGGGGGCGGTAGCTCCTACGAGCAGTACTTC.

The chain uses TRBV7-8 and TRBJ1-1; 7 nucleotides align to TRBD1. The CDR3 extends over 14 amino acids. Germline-derived CDR1 and CDR2 are SGHVS and FQNEAQ. V trimming: 5 bases; J trimming: 3 bases; junction bases outside the gene matches: 6. The CDR3 DNA sequence: TGTGCCAGCAGCACGACAGGGAGATACACTGAAGCTTTCTTT. It codes for CASSTTGRYTEAFF.

The V and J genes are TRBV5-1 and TRBJ2-1; 10 bases align to TRBD2. Germline V lookup: CDR1 SGHRS, CDR2 YFSETQ. Unmatched junction bases numbered 9, after V lost 4 bases and J lost 8 bases. The CDR3 runs to 15 residues. The CDR3 nucleotides read TGCGCCAGCAGCGGGAGAGCGGGGGGGCGAGATGAGCAGTTCTTC. Translating gives CASSGRAGGRDEQFF.

V and J are TRBV3-1 (or the pseudogene TRBV3-2) and TRBJ2-3, with 7 nucleotides matching TRBD2. V lost 0 bases, J lost 13 bases, and 7 bases stayed unmatched. Germline V CDR1 and CDR2: LGHDT, YNNKEL (reference sequence). The CDR3 extends over 13 amino acids. CDR3 in amino acids: CASSQDGEGREYF. The CDR3 bases are TGTGCCAGCAGCCAAGACGGGGAGGGCCGGGAGTATTTT.

V gene TRBV7-2 combines with J gene TRBJ2-3; possibly TRBD1 for D (6 bases). The CDR3 length is 14 residues. V lost 1 base, J lost 2 bases, and 7 bases lay in between. Germline V gene data show CDR1 as SGHTA and CDR2 as FQGNSA. The DNA of the CDR3 is TGTGCCAGCAGCTTAGGGACAGTCACAGATACGCAGTATTTT. It yields the protein CASSLGTVTDTQYF.

The chain recombines TRBV5-8 with TRBJ2-5, with TRBD2 as a possible D gene (5 bases). This CDR3 spans 16 amino acids. The V gene's germline CDR1 is SGHTS and CDR2 YDEGEE. Trimming pared 3 bases from V and 1 base from J, leaving 16 bases between. The CDR3 here is CASSYRGQVVQETQYF. In nucleotides, the CDR3 is TGTGCCAGCAGCTATCGGGGTCAGGTGGTCCAAGAGACCCAGTACTTC.

The chain has TRBV4-1 and TRBJ1-1; tentative D call: TRBD1 (5 bases). The V end was cut by 2 bases, the J end by 5 bases, with 18 bases between. The CDR3 has 16 amino acids. In germline, CDR1 is MGHRA, CDR2 YSYEKL. This chain's CDR3 is CASSQSPSGGGTEAFF. CDR3 nucleotides: TGCGCCAGCAGCCAAAGCCCCTCCGGGGGGGGGACTGAAGCTTTCTTT.

The J gene is TRBJ1-4, the V gene TRBV18, with TRBD1 matching 7 bases. Germline CDR1 and CDR2: KGHSH and LQKENI. The CDR3 consists of 15 residues. With 0 bases clipped from V and 7 bases from J, the junction kept 5 bases outside the gene matches. DNA for the CDR3: TGTGCCAGCTCACCACCCGCAGGGGGACGTGAAAAACTGTTTTTT. Amino acids: CASSPPAGGREKLFF.

V is TRBV5-1 and J is TRBJ2-7, with 11 bases that match TRBD2. The germline gives CDR1 SGHRS, CDR2 YFSETQ. J was trimmed by 3 bases and V by 1 base; bases with no gene match: 3. The CDR3 has 15 amino acids. This CDR3 reads CASSLTSGGNYEQYF. In DNA, the CDR3 is TGCGCCAGCAGCTTGACTAGCGGGGGAAACTACGAGCAGTACTTC.

This clone was recorded once. The chain carries TRBV7-9 and TRBJ1-6, with D tentatively TRBD1 (6 bases). The CDR3 contains 15 residues. The germline gives CDR1 SEHNR, CDR2 FQNEAQ (reference sequence). Trimming removed 4 bases at V and 6 bases at J, with 13 bases between. In DNA form, the CDR3 reads TGTGCCAGCAGCTCGAAGGGACAAATTAATTCACCCCTCCACTTT. Its translation: CASSSKGQINSPLHF.